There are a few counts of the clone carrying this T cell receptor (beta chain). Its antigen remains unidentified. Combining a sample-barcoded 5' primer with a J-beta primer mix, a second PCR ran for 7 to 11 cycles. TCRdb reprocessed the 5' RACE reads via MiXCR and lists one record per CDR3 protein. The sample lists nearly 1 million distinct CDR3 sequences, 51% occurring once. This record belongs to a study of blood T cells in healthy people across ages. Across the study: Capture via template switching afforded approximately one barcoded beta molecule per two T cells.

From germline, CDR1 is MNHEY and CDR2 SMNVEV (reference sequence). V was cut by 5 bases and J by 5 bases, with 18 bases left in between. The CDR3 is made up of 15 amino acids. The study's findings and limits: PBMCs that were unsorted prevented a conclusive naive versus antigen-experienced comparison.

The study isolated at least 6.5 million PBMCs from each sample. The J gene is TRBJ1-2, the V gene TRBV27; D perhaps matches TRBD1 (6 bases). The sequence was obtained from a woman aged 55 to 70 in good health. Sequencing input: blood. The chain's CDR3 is CASSANGGHPYGYTF. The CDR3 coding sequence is TGTGCCAGCAGTGCCAACGGGGGCCACCCGTATGGCTACACCTTC.